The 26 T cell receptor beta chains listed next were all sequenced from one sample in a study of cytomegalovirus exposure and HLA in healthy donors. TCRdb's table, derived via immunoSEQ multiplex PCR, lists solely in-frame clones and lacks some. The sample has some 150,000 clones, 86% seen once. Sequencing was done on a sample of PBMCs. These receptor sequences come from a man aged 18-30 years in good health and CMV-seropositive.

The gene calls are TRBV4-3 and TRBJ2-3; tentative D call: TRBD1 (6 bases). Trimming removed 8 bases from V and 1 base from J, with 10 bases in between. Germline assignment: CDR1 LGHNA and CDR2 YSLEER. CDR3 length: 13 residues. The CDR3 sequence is CASSAGGTDTQYF. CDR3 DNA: TGCGCCAGCTCGGCAGGGGGCACAGATACGCAGTATTTT.

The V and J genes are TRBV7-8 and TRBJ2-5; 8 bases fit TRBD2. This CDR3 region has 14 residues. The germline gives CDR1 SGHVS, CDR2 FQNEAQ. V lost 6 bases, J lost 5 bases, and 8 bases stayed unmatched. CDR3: CASSRREAGETQYF. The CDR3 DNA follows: TGTGCCAGCAGTCGGCGGGAGGCGGGCGAGACCCAGTACTTC.

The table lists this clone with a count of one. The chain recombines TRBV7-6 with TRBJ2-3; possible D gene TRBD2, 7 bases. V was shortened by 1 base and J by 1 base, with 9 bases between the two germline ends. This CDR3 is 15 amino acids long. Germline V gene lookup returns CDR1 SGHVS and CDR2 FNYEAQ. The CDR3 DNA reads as TGTGCCAGCAGCTTAGGCGGGGGCCGCACAGATACGCAGTATTTT. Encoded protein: CASSLGGGRTDTQYF.

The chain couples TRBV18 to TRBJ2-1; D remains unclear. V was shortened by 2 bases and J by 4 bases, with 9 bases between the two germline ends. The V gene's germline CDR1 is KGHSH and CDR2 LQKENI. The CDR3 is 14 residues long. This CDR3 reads CASSPTDIYNEQFF. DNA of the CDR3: TGTGCCAGCTCACCAACCGACATTTACAATGAGCAGTTCTTC. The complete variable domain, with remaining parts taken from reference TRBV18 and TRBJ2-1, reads NAGVMQNPRHLVRRRGQEARLRCSPMKGHSHVYWYRQLPEEGLKFMVYLQKENIIDESGMPKERFSAEFPKEGPSILRIQQVVRGDSAAYFCASSPTDIYNEQFFGPGTRLTVL.

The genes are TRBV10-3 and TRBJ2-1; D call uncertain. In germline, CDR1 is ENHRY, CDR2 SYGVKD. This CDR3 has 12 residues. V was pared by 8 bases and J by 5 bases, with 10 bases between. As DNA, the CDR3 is TGTGCCATCGGTCCCAGGAACAATGAGCAGTTCTTC. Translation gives CAIGPRNNEQFF.

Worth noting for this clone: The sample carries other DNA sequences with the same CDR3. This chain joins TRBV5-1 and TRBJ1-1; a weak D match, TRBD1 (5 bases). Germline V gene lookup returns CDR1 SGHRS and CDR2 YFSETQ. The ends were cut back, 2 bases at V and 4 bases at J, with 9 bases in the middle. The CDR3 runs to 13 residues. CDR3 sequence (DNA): TGCGCCAGCAGCTTAGGGGCTAGCACTGAAGCTTTCTTT. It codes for CASSLGASTEAFF.

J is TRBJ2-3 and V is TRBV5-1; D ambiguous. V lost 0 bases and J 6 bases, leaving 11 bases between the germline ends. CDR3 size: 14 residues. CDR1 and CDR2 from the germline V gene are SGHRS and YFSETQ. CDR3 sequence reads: CASSLAGPEDTQYF. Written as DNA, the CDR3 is TGCGCCAGCAGCTTGGCCGGTCCCGAGGATACGCAGTATTTT. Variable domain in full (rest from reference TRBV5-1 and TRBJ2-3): KAGVTQTPRYLIKTRGQQVTLSCSPISGHRSVSWYQQTPGQGLQFLFEYFSETQRNKGNFPGRFSGRQFSNSRSEMNVSTLELGDSALYLCASSLAGPEDTQYFGPGTRLTVL.

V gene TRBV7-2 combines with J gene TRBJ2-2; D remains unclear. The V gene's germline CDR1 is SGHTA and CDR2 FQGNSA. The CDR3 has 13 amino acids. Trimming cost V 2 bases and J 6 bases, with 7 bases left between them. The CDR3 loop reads CASSLFGSGELFF. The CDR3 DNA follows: TGTGCCAGCAGCTTATTCGGGTCCGGGGAGCTGTTTTTT.

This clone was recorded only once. CDR3 nucleotide sequence: TGTGCCACCAGCAGAGCCCCAGCGGCAGCGGGAGCCATCTACGAGCAGTACTTC. It specifies CATSRAPAAAGAIYEQYF. V usage is TRBV15 and J usage is TRBJ2-7; 8 nucleotides agree with TRBD2. V lost 1 base and J lost 3; bases outside the gene matches: 14. The CDR3 runs 18 residues. CDR1 and CDR2 from the germline V gene are LNHNV and YYDKDF (reference sequence).

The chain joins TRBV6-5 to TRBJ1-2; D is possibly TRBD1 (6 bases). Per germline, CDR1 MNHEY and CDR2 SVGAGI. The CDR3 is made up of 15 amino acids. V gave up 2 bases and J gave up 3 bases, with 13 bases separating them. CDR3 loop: CASSYGGGADYGYTF. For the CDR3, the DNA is TGTGCCAGCAGTTACGGCGGGGGGGCGGACTATGGCTACACCTTC.

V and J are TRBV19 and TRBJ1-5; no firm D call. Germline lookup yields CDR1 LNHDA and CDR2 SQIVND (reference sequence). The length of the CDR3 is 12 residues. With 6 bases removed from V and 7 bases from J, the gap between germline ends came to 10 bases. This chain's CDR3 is CASSDPRQPQHF. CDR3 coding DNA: TGTGCCAGTAGCGACCCGAGGCAGCCCCAGCATTTT.

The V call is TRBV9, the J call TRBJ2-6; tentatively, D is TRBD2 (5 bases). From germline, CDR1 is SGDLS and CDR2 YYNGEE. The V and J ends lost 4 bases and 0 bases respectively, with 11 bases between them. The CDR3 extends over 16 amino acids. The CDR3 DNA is TGTGCCAGCAGCCCAGGACTCAGCTCTGGGGCCAACGTCCTGACTTTC. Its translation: CASSPGLSSGANVLTF.

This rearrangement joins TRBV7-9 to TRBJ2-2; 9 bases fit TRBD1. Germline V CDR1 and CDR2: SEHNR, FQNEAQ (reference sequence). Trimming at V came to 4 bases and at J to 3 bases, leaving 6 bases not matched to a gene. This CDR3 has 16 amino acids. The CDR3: CASSSYRDRDTGELFF. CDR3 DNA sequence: TGTGCCAGCAGCTCCTACCGGGACAGGGACACCGGGGAGCTGTTTTTT.

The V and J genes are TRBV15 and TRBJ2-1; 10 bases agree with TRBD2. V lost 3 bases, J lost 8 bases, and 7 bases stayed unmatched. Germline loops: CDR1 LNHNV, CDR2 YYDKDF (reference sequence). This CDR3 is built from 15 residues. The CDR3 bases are TGTGCCACCAGCAGCCATCTAGCGGGAGAGTATGAGCAGTTCTTC. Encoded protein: CATSSHLAGEYEQFF. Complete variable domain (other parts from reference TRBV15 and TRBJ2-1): DAMVIQNPRYQVTQFGKPVTLSCSQTLNHNVMYWYQQKSSQAPKLLFHYYDKDFNNEADTPDNFQSRRPNTSFCFLDIRSPGLGDTAMYLCATSSHLAGEYEQFFGPGTRLTVL.

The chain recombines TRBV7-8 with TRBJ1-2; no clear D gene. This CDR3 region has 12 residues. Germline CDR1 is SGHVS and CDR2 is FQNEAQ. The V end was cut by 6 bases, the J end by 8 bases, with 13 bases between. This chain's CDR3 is CASSPVFEGYTF. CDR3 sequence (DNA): TGTGCCAGCAGTCCCGTCTTCGAGGGCTACACCTTC.

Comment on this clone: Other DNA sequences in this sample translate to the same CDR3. CDR3 DNA sequence: TGCGCCAGCAGCTTTAGCGGGAGCTCCTACAATGAGCAGTTCTTC. Translated: CASSFSGSSYNEQFF. The chain has TRBV5-1 and TRBJ2-1, with 9 bases lining up with TRBD2. This CDR3 is built from 15 residues. CDR1 and CDR2 from the germline V gene are SGHRS and YFSETQ. V dropped 2 bases and J dropped 0; count of bases not matched to a gene: 0.

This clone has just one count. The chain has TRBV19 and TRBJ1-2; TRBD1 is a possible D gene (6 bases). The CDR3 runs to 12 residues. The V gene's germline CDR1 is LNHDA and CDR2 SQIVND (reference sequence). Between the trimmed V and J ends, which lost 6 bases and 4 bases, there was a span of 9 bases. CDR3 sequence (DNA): TGTGCCAGTAGCAGGGGCCTCTATGGCTACACCTTC. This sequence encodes CASSRGLYGYTF.

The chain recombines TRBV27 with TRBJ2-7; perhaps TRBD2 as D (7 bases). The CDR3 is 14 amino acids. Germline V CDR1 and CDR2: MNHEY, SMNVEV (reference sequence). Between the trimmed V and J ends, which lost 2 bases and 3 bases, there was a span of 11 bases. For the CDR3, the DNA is TGTGCCAGCAGTTTACGGGGGGCTATCTACGAGCAGTACTTC. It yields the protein CASSLRGAIYEQYF.

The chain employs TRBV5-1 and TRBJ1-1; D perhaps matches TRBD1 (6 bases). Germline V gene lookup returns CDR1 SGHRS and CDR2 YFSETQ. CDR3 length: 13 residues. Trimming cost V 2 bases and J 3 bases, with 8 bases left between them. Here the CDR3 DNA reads TGCGCCAGCAGCTTAAACAGGGACACTGAAGCTTTCTTT. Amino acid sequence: CASSLNRDTEAFF.

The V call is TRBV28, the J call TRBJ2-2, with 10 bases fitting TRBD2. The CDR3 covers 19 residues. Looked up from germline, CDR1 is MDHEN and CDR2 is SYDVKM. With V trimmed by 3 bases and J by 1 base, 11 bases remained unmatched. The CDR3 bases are TGTGCCAGCAGTTTGGGTAGCGGGAGGAGGTCGGGGAACACCGGGGAGCTGTTTTTT. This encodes CASSLGSGRRSGNTGELFF.

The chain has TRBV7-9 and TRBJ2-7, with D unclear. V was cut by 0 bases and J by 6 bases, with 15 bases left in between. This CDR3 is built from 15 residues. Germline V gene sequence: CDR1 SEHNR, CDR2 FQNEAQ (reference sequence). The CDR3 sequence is CASSLAERSGLEQYF. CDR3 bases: TGTGCCAGCAGCTTAGCCGAAAGATCTGGGCTCGAGCAGTACTTC.

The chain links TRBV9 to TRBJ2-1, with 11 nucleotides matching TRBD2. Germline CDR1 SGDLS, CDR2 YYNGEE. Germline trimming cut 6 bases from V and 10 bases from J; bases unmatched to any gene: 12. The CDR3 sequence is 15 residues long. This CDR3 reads CASTRGGLAGGEQFF. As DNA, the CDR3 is TGTGCCAGCACCCGGGGTGGGCTAGCGGGAGGCGAGCAGTTCTTC.

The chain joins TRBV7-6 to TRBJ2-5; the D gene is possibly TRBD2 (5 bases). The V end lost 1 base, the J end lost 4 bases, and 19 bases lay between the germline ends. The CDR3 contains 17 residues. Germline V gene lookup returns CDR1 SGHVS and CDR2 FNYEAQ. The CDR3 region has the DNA TGTGCCAGCAGCTTAGGACTGGCGAAGCCTGGAGGAGAGACCCAGTACTTC. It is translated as CASSLGLAKPGGETQYF.

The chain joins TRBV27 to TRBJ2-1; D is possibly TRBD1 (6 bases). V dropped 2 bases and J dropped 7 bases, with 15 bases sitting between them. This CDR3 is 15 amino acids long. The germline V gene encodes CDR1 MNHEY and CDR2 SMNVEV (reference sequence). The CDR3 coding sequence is TGTGCCAGCAGTTTAAGGCCAGGGGCAGAGAATGAGCAGTTCTTC. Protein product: CASSLRPGAENEQFF.

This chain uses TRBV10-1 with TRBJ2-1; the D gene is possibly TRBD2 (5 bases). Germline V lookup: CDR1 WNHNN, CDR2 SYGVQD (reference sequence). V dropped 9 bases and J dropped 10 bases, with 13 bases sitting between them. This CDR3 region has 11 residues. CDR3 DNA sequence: TGCGCCAGTGGAGGTTCGGCGGAGCAGTTCTTC. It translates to CASGGSAEQFF.

The CDR3 spells CASSLLSSGRGEQYF. CDR3 in DNA: TGTGCCAGCAGCTTATTATCTAGCGGGAGAGGCGAGCAGTACTTC. V is TRBV7-2 and J is TRBJ2-7; 10 bases map to TRBD2. Germline lookup yields CDR1 SGHTA and CDR2 FQGNSA. The CDR3 covers 15 residues. The V gene end was trimmed by 2 bases and the J gene end by 6 bases; junction bases not matched to a gene: 7.